Sequencing of this T cell receptor beta chain was carried out in a study of cytomegalovirus exposure and HLA in healthy donors. The PCR had 60 Vbeta and 13 Jbeta primers. Sequenced by immunoSEQ multiplex PCR; TCRdb stores in-frame clones only, minus some. The table lists 130,000 to 150,000 clones, 70% to 85% of them singletons, with roughly 9.9% in the top ten. Germline V CDR1 and CDR2: SGHVS, FQNEAQ. J lost 1 base, V lost 6 bases, and 8 bases had no gene match. This CDR3 region has 17 residues. Sequences were obtained from PBMCs. The chain has TRBV7-8 and TRBJ2-3; 12 bases align to TRBD2. The source is a woman in her sixties in good health and CMV-seropositive. The CDR3 DNA sequence: TGTGCCAGCAGTAGGGCTCGACTAGCGGGAGGCACAGATACGCAGTATTTT. It translates to CASSRARLAGGTDTQYF. Filled out from reference TRBV7-8 and TRBJ2-3, the complete variable domain reads GAGVSQSPRYKVAKRGQDVALRCDPISGHVSLFWYQQALGQGPEFLTYFQNEAQLDKSGLPSDRFFAERPEGSVSTLKIQRTQQEDSAVYLCASSRARLAGGTDTQYFGPGTRLTVL.